The table lists the clone carrying this TCR beta chain with a count of one. The data were produced by immunoSEQ multiplex PCR, yet TCRdb's version contains in-frame clones alone and is incomplete. The sample includes 300,000 to 500,000 clones, roughly 88% of them seen just once. The germline V and J ends were trimmed by 3 bases and 3 bases, with 12 bases remaining between them. This CDR3 contains 14 residues. Germline V gene lookup returns CDR1 SNHLY and CDR2 FYNNEI. The data belong to a study of blood T cell repertoires in COVID-19. The chain couples TRBV2 to TRBJ2-7, with D perhaps matching TRBD1 (6 bases). This clonotype was obtained from a woman aged 25 to 39 with acute COVID-19. Sequences were obtained from PBMCs or T cells enriched from blood (not recorded which). CDR3 region: CASSEDSSHYEQYF. The CDR3 region has the DNA TGTGCCAGCAGTGAGGACAGCTCCCACTACGAGCAGTACTTC.